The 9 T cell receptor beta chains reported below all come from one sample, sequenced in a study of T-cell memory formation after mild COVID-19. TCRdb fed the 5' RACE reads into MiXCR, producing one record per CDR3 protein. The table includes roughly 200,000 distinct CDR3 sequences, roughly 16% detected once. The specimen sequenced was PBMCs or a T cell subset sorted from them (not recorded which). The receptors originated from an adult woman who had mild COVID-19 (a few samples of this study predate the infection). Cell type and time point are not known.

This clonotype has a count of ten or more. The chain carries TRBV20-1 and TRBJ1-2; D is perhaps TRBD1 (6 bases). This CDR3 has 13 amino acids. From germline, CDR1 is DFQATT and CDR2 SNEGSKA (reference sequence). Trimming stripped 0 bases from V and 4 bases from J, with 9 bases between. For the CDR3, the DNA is TGCAGTGCTAGAGATCCCAGGGGCTATGGCTACACCTTC. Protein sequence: CSARDPRGYGYTF.

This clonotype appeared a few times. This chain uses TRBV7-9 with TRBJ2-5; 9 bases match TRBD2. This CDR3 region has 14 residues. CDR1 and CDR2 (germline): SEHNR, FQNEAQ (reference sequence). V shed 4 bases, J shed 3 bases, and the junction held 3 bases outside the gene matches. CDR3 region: CASSSSGAEETQYF. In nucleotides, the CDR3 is TGTGCCAGCAGCTCTAGCGGGGCCGAAGAGACCCAGTACTTC.

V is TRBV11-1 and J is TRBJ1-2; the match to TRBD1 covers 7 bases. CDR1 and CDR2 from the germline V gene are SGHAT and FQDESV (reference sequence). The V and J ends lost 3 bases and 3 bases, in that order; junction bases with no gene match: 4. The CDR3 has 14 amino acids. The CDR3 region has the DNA TGTGCCAGCAGCTTCGACAGGGAGGACTATGGCTACACCTTC. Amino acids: CASSFDREDYGYTF.

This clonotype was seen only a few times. The CDR3 reads CASSDSGSYNEQFF. The CDR3 coding sequence is TGTGCCAGCAGTGACTCGGGCAGCTACAATGAGCAGTTCTTC. The chain combines TRBV6-4 with TRBJ2-1; D remains ambiguous. The length of the CDR3 is 14 residues. Germline V gene data show CDR1 as MRHNA and CDR2 as SNTAGT. Trimming pared 0 bases from V and 3 bases from J, leaving 6 bases between.

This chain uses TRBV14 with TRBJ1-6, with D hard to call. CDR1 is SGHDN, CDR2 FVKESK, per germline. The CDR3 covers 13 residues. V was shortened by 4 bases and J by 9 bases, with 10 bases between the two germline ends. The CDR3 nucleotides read TGTGCCAGCAGCCGAACATCGGGTTCACCCCTCCACTTT. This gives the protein CASSRTSGSPLHF.

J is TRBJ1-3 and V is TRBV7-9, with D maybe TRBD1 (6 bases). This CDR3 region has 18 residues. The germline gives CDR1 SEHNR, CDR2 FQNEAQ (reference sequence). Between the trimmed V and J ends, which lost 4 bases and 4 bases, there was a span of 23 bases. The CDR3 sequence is CASSSPPATGTGGNTIYF. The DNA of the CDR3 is TGTGCCAGCAGCTCCCCGCCCGCTACAGGGACTGGAGGAAACACCATATATTTT.

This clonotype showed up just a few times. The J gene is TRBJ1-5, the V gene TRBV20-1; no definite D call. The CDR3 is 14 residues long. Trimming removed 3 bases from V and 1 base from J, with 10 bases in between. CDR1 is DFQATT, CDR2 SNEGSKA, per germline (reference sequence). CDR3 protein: CSASEQLSNQPQHF. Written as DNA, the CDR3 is TGCAGTGCTAGTGAACAGTTGAGCAATCAGCCCCAGCATTTT.

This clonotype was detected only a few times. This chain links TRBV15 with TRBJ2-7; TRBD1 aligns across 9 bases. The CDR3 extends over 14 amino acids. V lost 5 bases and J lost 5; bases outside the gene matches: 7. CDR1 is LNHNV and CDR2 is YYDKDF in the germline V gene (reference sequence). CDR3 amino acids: CATSLGQGFHEQYF. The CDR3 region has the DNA TGTGCCACCAGCCTGGGACAGGGTTTCCACGAGCAGTACTTC.

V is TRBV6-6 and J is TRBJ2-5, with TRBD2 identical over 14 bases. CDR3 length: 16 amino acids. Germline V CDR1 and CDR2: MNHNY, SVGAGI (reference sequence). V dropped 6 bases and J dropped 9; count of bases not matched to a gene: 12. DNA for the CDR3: TGTGCCAGCAGCGACACGACTAGCGGGGGGGCGGGGGCCCAGTACTTC. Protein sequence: CASSDTTSGGAGAQYF.